The clone carrying this T cell receptor beta chain was seen just once. The data derive from a study of blood T cell repertoires in COVID-19. Study-wide context: COVID-19 samples, acute and convalescent, were from the United States, Italy and Spain.

TCRdb's copy holds only in-frame clones and misses some; the assay was immunoSEQ multiplex PCR. The sample gives about 40,000 clones, roughly four fifths of which show up once; roughly 2.7% is in the top ten. The receptor was derived from a woman aged 55-75 years with acute or convalescent COVID-19. Sequencing was performed on peripheral blood.

CDR3 residues: CASSPLSIQETQYF. The CDR3 DNA reads TGTGCCAGCTCACCACTAAGCATTCAAGAGACCCAGTACTTC. The chain uses TRBV18 and TRBJ2-5; D gene ambiguous. The ends were cut back, 1 base at V and 2 bases at J, with 8 bases in the middle. CDR1 KGHSH and CDR2 LQKENI come from the germline V gene. The CDR3 has 14 residues. Supplemented by reference TRBV18 and TRBJ2-5, the full variable domain reads NAGVMQNPRHLVRRRGQEARLRCSPMKGHSHVYWYRQLPEEGLKFMVYLQKENIIDESGMPKERFSAEFPKEGPSILRIQQVVRGDSAAYFCASSPLSIQETQYFGPGTRLLVL.